This TCR beta chain comes out of a study of blood T cell repertoires in COVID-19. Overall study: T cells, B-cell-depleted T cells, or PBMCs supplied cDNA or gDNA.

As originally analysed: It was from reference gene primer amplification that nucleated cell counts were estimated. The assay was immunoSEQ multiplex PCR, and TCRdb's table has in-frame clones only and misses some. The V and J calls and the clone size are those of that table, but D and trimming were determined from the DNA. The table lists about 250,000 clones, about 88% of them singletons, with 3% in the top ten. V was clipped by 2 bases and J by 16 bases; unmatched bases: 8. The CDR3 consists of 12 residues. Germline lookup yields CDR1 SGHTA and CDR2 FQGTGA. In terms of age and location, participants ranged from about 18 to 95 years and lived in about 25 US areas. Each recovered donor of Cohort 3 presented with two negative PCRs, clearance, or symptom resolution.

The sequenced sample consisted of PBMCs or T cells enriched from blood (not recorded which). This rearrangement joins TRBV7-3 to TRBJ2-1; 7 bases are shared with TRBD2. This clonotype originated in a woman aged 50 to 60 who had recovered from COVID-19. CDR3 sequence (DNA): TGTGCCAGCAGCTTAGGGGGGGGGACCCCCTTCTTC. It specifies CASSLGGGTPFF.